Below are 20 T cell receptor beta chains sequenced from a single sample in a study of T-cell memory formation after mild COVID-19. MiXCR, run by TCRdb on the 5' RACE reads, gives a single entry per CDR3 protein. This sample carries hundreds of thousands of distinct CDR3 sequences, 19% of them seen once, and the ten largest clones take about 21%. Sequenced: PBMCs or a T cell subset sorted from them (not recorded which). The receptors shown here come from a young man who had mild COVID-19 (a few samples of this study predate the infection). Cell type and time point are not known.

This clonotype was recorded once. The chain employs TRBV18 and TRBJ1-2; perhaps TRBD1 as D (6 bases). The V end was cut by 3 bases, the J end by 4 bases, with 18 bases between. The CDR3 is made up of 16 amino acids. CDR1 KGHSH and CDR2 LQKENI come from the germline V gene. CDR3 DNA: TGTGCCAGCTCACCTGGGCCGGCGACAGGAGGCTATGGCTACACCTTC. Its protein is CASSPGPATGGYGYTF.

This clonotype was found a few times. The chain recombines TRBV28 with TRBJ1-2; D gene unclear. Trimming cost V 6 bases and J 4 bases, with 6 bases left between them. There are 11 residues in the CDR3. Germline V gene lookup returns CDR1 MDHEN and CDR2 SYDVKM. CDR3 in amino acids: CASSPTYGYTF. The CDR3 DNA follows: TGTGCCAGCAGCCCCACCTATGGCTACACCTTC.

The J gene is TRBJ2-7, the V gene TRBV5-6; 9 nucleotides line up with TRBD1. CDR1 SGHDT and CDR2 YYEEEE come from the germline V gene. CDR3 length: 15 amino acids. The junction had 7 bases not matched to a gene; V was cut back by 5 bases and J by 1 base. The CDR3: CASRLRGQGSYEQYF. The CDR3, as DNA: TGTGCCAGCAGACTTCGAGGACAGGGGTCCTACGAGCAGTACTTC.

This clonotype has a handful of counts. This chain connects TRBV5-1 to TRBJ2-3, with TRBD2 matching 8 bases. The V gene end was trimmed by 5 bases and the J gene end by 0 bases; junction bases not matched to a gene: 5. There are 15 residues in the CDR3. CDR1 SGHRS and CDR2 YFSETQ come from the germline V gene. Here the CDR3 reads CASRAGAASTDTQYF. CDR3 nucleotides: TGCGCCAGCAGAGCGGGGGCCGCTAGCACAGATACGCAGTATTTT.

This clonotype appeared a few times. J is TRBJ1-4 and V is TRBV24-1; D not resolved. The CDR3 is made up of 13 amino acids. The germline V gene encodes CDR1 KGHDR and CDR2 SFDVKD. The V and J ends lost 4 bases and 8 bases respectively, with 10 bases between them. The CDR3 bases are TGTGCCACCAGTGAGCGGGTCGGGGAAAAACTGTTTTTT. Translation gives CATSERVGEKLFF.

The rearrangement uses TRBV6-2 or TRBV6-3 and TRBJ1-6, with D possibly TRBD1 on 5 matching bases. V shed 4 bases and J shed 9 bases, with 19 bases lying between them. The CDR3 covers 16 residues. The V gene's germline CDR1 is MNHEY and CDR2 SVGEGT. CDR3 DNA: TGTGCCAGCAGTTCGACCATCAGGGTAATTGCTTCACCCCTCCACTTT. This gives the protein CASSSTIRVIASPLHF.

The chain couples TRBV2 to TRBJ1-4; the match to TRBD1 covers 8 bases. Germline assignment: CDR1 SNHLY and CDR2 FYNNEI. With V trimmed by 5 bases and J by 5 bases, 4 bases remained unmatched. The CDR3 covers 14 residues. CDR3 protein: CASSRRQGNEKLFF. In DNA, the CDR3 is TGTGCCAGCAGTAGACGACAGGGGAATGAAAAACTGTTTTTT.

This chain uses TRBV5-1 with TRBJ2-7, with 8 bases matching TRBD1. This CDR3 region has 14 residues. V shed 5 bases, J shed 4 bases, and the junction held 8 bases outside the gene matches. Per the germline V gene, CDR1 is SGHRS and CDR2 is YFSETQ. CDR3 bases: TGCGCCAGCAGGACAGGGGAGACGATATACGAGCAGTACTTC. Its protein product is CASRTGETIYEQYF.

This clonotype was seen more than once but under ten times. The chain carries TRBV7-9 and TRBJ2-5; D is possibly TRBD1 or TRBD2 (5 bases each). The V and J ends lost 2 bases and 4 bases respectively, with 20 bases between them. The CDR3 extends over 17 amino acids. Germline V gene lookup returns CDR1 SEHNR and CDR2 FQNEAQ (reference sequence). The CDR3 loop is CASSLLGDGVWRETQYF. The DNA of the CDR3 is TGTGCCAGCAGCTTACTAGGGGACGGGGTTTGGCGAGAGACCCAGTACTTC. The variable domain in full, with the rest retrieved from reference TRBV7-9 and TRBJ2-5, is DTGVSQNPRHKITKRGQNVTFRCDPISEHNRLYWYRQTLGQGPEFLTYFQNEAQLEKSRLLSDRFSAERPKGSFSTLEIQRTEQGDSAMYLCASSLLGDGVWRETQYFGPGTRLLVL.

This clonotype was observed a handful of times. J is TRBJ2-2 and V is TRBV4-3; 7 nucleotides agree with TRBD2. Germline trimming cut 2 bases from V and 2 bases from J; bases unmatched to any gene: 8. This CDR3 comprises 17 residues. Germline assignment: CDR1 LGHNA and CDR2 YSLEER. For the CDR3, the DNA is TGCGCCAGCAGCCAAAAACCGGGGGGTACTAACACCGGGGAGCTGTTTTTT. It encodes CASSQKPGGTNTGELFF.

The genes are TRBV4-1 and TRBJ1-3; D perhaps matches TRBD1 (5 bases). The CDR3 loop spans 17 amino acids. V was clipped by 1 base and J by 0 bases, with 13 bases between them. The germline V gene encodes CDR1 MGHRA and CDR2 YSYEKL. The CDR3 region is CASSQARVADSGNTIYF. DNA of the CDR3: TGCGCCAGCAGCCAAGCCAGGGTGGCCGACTCTGGAAACACCATATATTTT.

At least ten counts were recorded for this clonotype. The chain has TRBV11-2 and TRBJ1-2; D uncertain. This CDR3 is 17 amino acids long. V was clipped by 4 bases and J by 4 bases, with 22 bases between them. Per the germline V gene, CDR1 is SGHAT and CDR2 is FQNNGV. The CDR3 is CASSSFRAGGSTYGYTF. The CDR3 DNA is TGTGCCAGCAGCTCGTTCCGTGCGGGAGGCTCGACCTATGGCTACACCTTC.

This chain uses TRBV12-3 or TRBV12-4 with TRBJ1-5, with D hard to call. Trimming removed 6 bases from V and 9 bases from J, with 15 bases in between. This CDR3 has 13 residues. The CDR3 here is CASSATRPAPQHF. For the CDR3, the DNA is TGTGCCAGCAGCGCCACCCGTCCGGCGCCCCAGCATTTT.

The chain links TRBV5-4 to TRBJ1-2; the match to TRBD1 covers 7 bases. Per germline, CDR1 SGHNT and CDR2 YYREEE (reference sequence). J was trimmed by 6 bases and V by 4 bases; bases with no gene match: 18. There are 17 residues in the CDR3. The CDR3 DNA follows: TGTGCCAGCAGCCTAATAATGAACAGGGGATATGTAAATGGCTACACCTTC. This codes for CASSLIMNRGYVNGYTF. The full variable domain, in which reference TRBV5-4 and TRBJ1-2 provide the parts outside the CDR3, is ETGVTQSPTHLIKTRGQQVTLRCSSQSGHNTVSWYQQALGQGPQFIFQYYREEENGRGNFPPRFSGLQFPNYSSELNVNALELDDSALYLCASSLIMNRGYVNGYTFGSGTRLTVV.

V is TRBV7-9 and J is TRBJ1-4; D gene unclear. Germline V gene sequence: CDR1 SEHNR, CDR2 FQNEAQ (reference sequence). The germline V and J ends were trimmed by 5 bases and 5 bases, with 18 bases remaining between them. The CDR3 sequence is 16 residues long. CDR3 nucleotides: TGTGCCAGCAGCCCGATCGACACAAGCCAGAATGAAAAACTGTTTTTT. This translates into CASSPIDTSQNEKLFF.

This rearrangement joins TRBV20-1 to TRBJ2-1, with 7 bases that match TRBD1. J lost 0 bases, V lost 0 bases, and 8 bases had no gene match. Looked up from germline, CDR1 is DFQATT and CDR2 is SNEGSKA (reference sequence). This CDR3 comprises 17 residues. As DNA, the CDR3 is TGCAGTGCTAGAGATGGACAGGCGGCGAGCTCCTACAATGAGCAGTTCTTC. This encodes CSARDGQAASSYNEQFF.

This clonotype was observed a handful of times. V gene TRBV20-1 combines with J gene TRBJ2-7; the D gene could be TRBD1 or TRBD2 (6 bases each). The CDR3 covers 13 residues. Trimming took 3 bases from V and 3 from J, leaving 12 bases between them. Germline CDR1 and CDR2: DFQATT and SNEGSKA (reference sequence). The CDR3 spells CSASGGLIYEQYF. For the CDR3, the DNA is TGCAGTGCTAGTGGGGGGCTTATCTACGAGCAGTACTTC.

This clonotype showed up just a few times. The chain has TRBV27 and TRBJ2-2; no clear D. The V gene lost 8 bases and the J gene lost 5 bases, with 12 bases spanning the gap. CDR3 size: 13 residues. Germline V gives CDR1 MNHEY, CDR2 SMNVEV (reference sequence). CDR3 sequence reads: CASSLIVTGELFF. DNA for the CDR3: TGTGCCAGCTCACTTATAGTAACCGGGGAGCTGTTTTTT.

The chain recombines TRBV5-5 with TRBJ2-1, with D possibly being TRBD1 (6 bases). Trimming pared 2 bases from V and 2 bases from J, leaving 8 bases between. The CDR3 runs to 14 residues. The V gene's germline CDR1 is SGHKS and CDR2 YYEKEE (reference sequence). DNA for the CDR3: TGTGCCAGCAGCTTCCGGGACACCTACAATGAGCAGTTCTTC. Protein: CASSFRDTYNEQFF.

There are a few counts of this clonotype. This chain joins TRBV7-2 and TRBJ2-2, with a tentative D call TRBD2 (6 bases). The germline V gene encodes CDR1 SGHTA and CDR2 FQGNSA. The CDR3 has 14 amino acids. Trimming removed 5 bases from V and 6 bases from J, with 13 bases in between. The CDR3 loop is CASSPTRSAGELFF. The DNA of the CDR3 is TGTGCCAGCAGCCCGACTAGGTCGGCCGGGGAGCTGTTTTTT.